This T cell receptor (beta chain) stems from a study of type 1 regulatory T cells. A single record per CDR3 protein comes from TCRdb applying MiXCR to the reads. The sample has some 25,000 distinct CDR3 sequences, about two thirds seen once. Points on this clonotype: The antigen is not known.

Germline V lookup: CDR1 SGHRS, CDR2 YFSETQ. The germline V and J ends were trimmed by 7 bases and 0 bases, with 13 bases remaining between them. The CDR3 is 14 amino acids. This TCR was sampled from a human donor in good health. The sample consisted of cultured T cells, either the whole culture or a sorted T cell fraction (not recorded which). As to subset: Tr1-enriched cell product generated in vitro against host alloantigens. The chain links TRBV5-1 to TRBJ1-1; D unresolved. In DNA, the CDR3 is TGCGCCAGCTCCCGGGCGGGTATGAACACTGAAGCTTTCTTT. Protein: CASSRAGMNTEAFF.